The next 32 T cell receptor beta chains were all read from a single sample in a study of T cell repertoires in ileal Crohn's disease. Profiled with immunoSEQ multiplex PCR; TCRdb holds only in-frame clones, not every one. The sample yields about 12,000 clones, over 60% seen once. Time point of the sample: neoterminal ileum biopsy at postoperative endoscopy, about 6 months after surgery. Sequenced sample: ileal tissue. These receptors were collected from an adult with Crohn's disease.

The rearrangement joins TRBV7-8 to TRBJ1-4; D perhaps matches TRBD1 (5 bases). The CDR3 totals 14 residues. The V end lost 1 base, the J end lost 12 bases, and 15 bases lay between the germline ends. Germline loops: CDR1 SGHVS, CDR2 FQNEAQ. The CDR3: CASSLGSVSGELFF. CDR3 coding DNA: TGTGCCAGCAGCTTAGGTAGTGTTTCGGGGGAACTGTTTTTT.

This clone is medium-sized within its sample. The chain recombines TRBV29-1 with TRBJ1-3; D unclear. The V gene lost 3 bases and the J gene lost 0 bases, with 9 bases spanning the gap. This CDR3 contains 14 residues. CDR1 SQVTM and CDR2 ANQGSEA come from the germline V gene. CDR3 amino acids: CSVEAGPSGNTIYF. DNA of the CDR3: TGCAGCGTTGAGGCAGGACCCTCTGGAAACACCATATATTTT. The whole variable domain, remainder taken from reference TRBV29-1 and TRBJ1-3, is SAVISQKPSRDICQRGTSLTIQCQVDSQVTMMFWYRQQPGQSLTLIATANQGSEATYESGFVIDKFPISRPNLTFSTLTVSNMSPEDSSIYLCSVEAGPSGNTIYFGEGSWLTVV.

The rearrangement joins TRBV11-2 to TRBJ2-7; maybe TRBD2 (6 bases). Trimming pared 1 base from V and 4 bases from J, leaving 11 bases between. Germline CDR1 SGHAT, CDR2 FQNNGV. The CDR3 consists of 14 residues. DNA for the CDR3: TGTGCCAGCAGCTTAGGACTAGGGGCATACGAGCAGTACTTC. Translation: CASSLGLGAYEQYF.

This clone has only a few counts. The genes are TRBV2 and TRBJ1-5, with D unresolved. V lost 8 bases and J 3 bases, leaving 14 bases between the germline ends. Germline assignment: CDR1 SNHLY and CDR2 FYNNEI. This CDR3 has 14 amino acids. The CDR3 DNA follows: TGTGCCAGCGGGTTTGACACCTACAATCAGCCCCAGCATTTT. As protein: CASGFDTYNQPQHF.

The CDR3 here is CASSRDGINNYGYTF. As DNA, the CDR3 is TGTGCCAGCAGCCGTGACGGTATTAATAACTATGGCTACACCTTC. The chain combines TRBV5-4 with TRBJ1-2; D is uncertain. Per the germline V gene, CDR1 is SGHNT and CDR2 is YYREEE (reference sequence). The CDR3 is 15 residues long. V lost 4 bases and J 1 base, leaving 14 bases between the germline ends.

The chain recombines TRBV5-1 with TRBJ2-1; 10 bases agree with TRBD1. Germline lookup yields CDR1 SGHRS and CDR2 YFSETQ. This CDR3 region has 16 residues. The J segment lost 1 base and the V segment lost 4 bases, leaving 5 bases of the junction unmatched. The CDR3 DNA follows: TGCGCCAGCAGCGGGGTGGGACAGGGGTCCTACAATGAGCAGTTCTTC. This sequence encodes CASSGVGQGSYNEQFF.

V usage is TRBV6-8 and J usage is TRBJ1-2, with D perhaps TRBD1 (6 bases). Germline V gives CDR1 MNHGY, CDR2 SAAAGT. CDR3 length equals 18 residues. V was shortened by 0 bases and J by 7 bases, with 24 bases between the two germline ends. The CDR3 region has the DNA TGTGCCAGCAGTTACTCGAGAAATGTTAATAACAGGGACGGTGGCTACACCTTC. Translated, it gives CASSYSRNVNNRDGGYTF.

V and J are TRBV7-9 and TRBJ2-7; the D is unclear. The length of the CDR3 is 13 residues. V lost 0 bases and J lost 3, with 6 bases in between. Looked up from germline, CDR1 is SEHNR and CDR2 is FQNEAQ (reference sequence). DNA of the CDR3: TGTGCCAGCAGCTTAGCTCCTAACTACGAGCAGTACTTC. Translated, it gives CASSLAPNYEQYF.

The chain uses TRBV19 and TRBJ2-2, with D possibly TRBD1 on 5 matching bases. The germline V gene has CDR1 LNHDA and CDR2 SQIVND (reference sequence). The CDR3 sequence is 13 residues long. V shed 3 bases and J shed 7 bases, with 9 bases lying between them. The CDR3 DNA follows: TGTGCCAGTAGTATCTCCAGGGTCGGGGAGCTGTTTTTT. It specifies CASSISRVGELFF.

The chain combines TRBV2 with TRBJ1-1; D unresolved. Trimming removed 6 bases at V and 6 bases at J, with 17 bases between. The CDR3 is 14 residues long. Germline values: CDR1 SNHLY, CDR2 FYNNEI. This CDR3 reads CASSEMVDWAEAFF. The CDR3 nucleotides read TGTGCCAGCAGCGAAATGGTCGATTGGGCTGAAGCTTTCTTT.

This clone was detected only a few times. The rearrangement uses TRBV30 and TRBJ1-5; D uncertain. Trimming cost V 1 base and J 4 bases, with 5 bases left between them. Per germline, CDR1 GTSNPN and CDR2 SVGIG (reference sequence). CDR3 length: 12 residues. The CDR3, as DNA: TGTGCCTGGAGTGGTAGGAATCAGCCCCAGCATTTT. It translates to CAWSGRNQPQHF.

In its sample, this clone ranks as medium-sized. This rearrangement joins TRBV19 to TRBJ1-5; possible D gene TRBD1, 5 bases. CDR3 size: 14 residues. Trimming cost V 6 bases and J 0 bases, with 9 bases left between them. Per germline, CDR1 LNHDA and CDR2 SQIVND (reference sequence). The CDR3 nucleotides are TGTGCCAGTAGAAGGGACTATAGCAATCAGCCCCAGCATTTT. This codes for CASRRDYSNQPQHF.

The sample holds a few counts of this clone. The sample contains more than one DNA sequence encoding this CDR3. V is TRBV2 and J is TRBJ1-1; 10 bases map to TRBD1. Germline V lookup: CDR1 SNHLY, CDR2 FYNNEI. The ends lost 6 bases at V and 7 bases at J; junction bases unmatched: 5. This CDR3 contains 13 residues. CDR3 residues: CASSRQGADEAFF. The CDR3 coding sequence is TGTGCCAGCAGCCGACAGGGGGCGGATGAAGCTTTCTTT.

J is TRBJ2-7 and V is TRBV19; tentative D call: TRBD2 (7 bases). This CDR3 is built from 15 residues. The germline CDR1 and CDR2 sequences are LNHDA and SQIVND (reference sequence). V was cut by 2 bases and J by 5 bases, with 16 bases left in between. In DNA form, the CDR3 reads TGTGCCAGTAGTATATCCACAGGGAGGGGCCACGAGCAGTACTTC. The encoded protein is CASSISTGRGHEQYF.

This chain uses TRBV6-6 with TRBJ1-4; D is undetermined. The V gene lost 0 bases and the J gene lost 4 bases, with 12 bases spanning the gap. The CDR3 runs to 16 residues. Germline V gene data show CDR1 as MNHNY and CDR2 as SVGAGI (reference sequence). The CDR3 DNA reads as TGTGCCAGCAGTTACTCGTCCGGGGAATATAATGAAAAACTGTTTTTT. Protein sequence: CASSYSSGEYNEKLFF.

The chain combines TRBV11-2 with TRBJ1-1; 8 nucleotides match TRBD1. Germline V gives CDR1 SGHAT, CDR2 FQNNGV. This CDR3 region has 15 residues. V was pared by 5 bases and J by 0 bases, with 5 bases of the junction left unmatched. This CDR3 is CASSKGQVMNTEAFF. The CDR3 bases are TGTGCCAGCAGCAAGGGACAGGTAATGAACACTGAAGCTTTCTTT.

This chain joins TRBV27 and TRBJ1-1; 8 bases are shared with TRBD1. V shed 5 bases and J 1 base; nucleotides not matched to a gene: 3. This CDR3 has 14 residues. CDR1 and CDR2 (germline): MNHEY, SMNVEV (reference sequence). Here the CDR3 reads CASSGTGRNTEAFF. CDR3 bases: TGTGCCAGCAGTGGGACAGGACGGAACACTGAAGCTTTCTTT.

The CDR3, as DNA: TGCGCCAGCAGCTGGATGCTGACAGTTTGGGGAACAGAGACCCAGTACTTC. This sequence encodes CASSWMLTVWGTETQYF. V gene TRBV5-1 combines with J gene TRBJ2-5, with D tentatively TRBD1 (5 bases). The CDR3 is 17 residues long. Germline CDR1 reads SGHRS; CDR2 reads YFSETQ. The V end lost 3 bases, the J end lost 4 bases, and 22 bases lay between the germline ends.

The rearrangement links TRBV6-6 to TRBJ1-4; D not resolved. From germline, CDR1 is MNHNY and CDR2 SVGAGI (reference sequence). The CDR3 length is 13 residues. Deletions cut 0 bases from V and 11 bases from J, with 10 bases between. In DNA, the CDR3 is TGTGCCAGCAGTTACTCGATCACAGAGAAACTGTTTTTT. Translated: CASSYSITEKLFF.

The V and J genes are TRBV9 and TRBJ2-7; possibly TRBD2 for D (5 bases). The CDR3 has 13 residues. The V and J ends lost 3 bases and 1 base respectively, with 8 bases between them. CDR1 is SGDLS, CDR2 YYNGEE, per germline. This CDR3 reads CASSGTPSYEQYF. CDR3 DNA sequence: TGTGCCAGCAGCGGGACTCCATCCTACGAGCAGTACTTC.

V gene TRBV27 combines with J gene TRBJ2-3; D gene uncertain. V was shortened by 6 bases and J by 4 bases, with 14 bases between the two germline ends. This CDR3 is built from 14 residues. Germline V gene lookup returns CDR1 MNHEY and CDR2 SMNVEV (reference sequence). CDR3 amino acids: CASRARAGPDTQYF. The CDR3 bases are TGTGCCAGCAGGGCTAGAGCCGGGCCAGATACGCAGTATTTT.

The chain recombines TRBV7-2 with TRBJ1-1; D ambiguous. The V and J ends lost 3 bases and 3 bases respectively, with 8 bases between them. The CDR3 sequence is 13 residues long. CDR1 is SGHTA and CDR2 is FQGNSA in the germline V gene. The CDR3 nucleotides read TGTGCCAGCAGCTTCGCAAGGGACACTGAAGCTTTCTTT. This gives the protein CASSFARDTEAFF.

The J gene is TRBJ2-3, the V gene TRBV6-1; D unresolved. Between the trimmed V and J ends, which lost 2 bases and 3 bases, there was a span of 6 bases. The CDR3 runs to 13 residues. Germline lookup yields CDR1 MNHNS and CDR2 SASEGT. In DNA, the CDR3 is TGTGCCAGCAGTGAAACTTTGACAGATACGCAGTATTTT. Its protein product is CASSETLTDTQYF.

The chain couples TRBV5-8 to TRBJ2-7; the D is unclear. CDR1 and CDR2 from the germline V gene are SGHTS and YDEGEE. The V end lost 4 bases, the J end lost 6 bases, and 11 bases lay between the germline ends. There are 12 residues in the CDR3. CDR3 DNA: TGTGCCAGCAGCGACTCACAGTCCGAGCAGTACTTC. It specifies CASSDSQSEQYF.

This chain links TRBV6-6 with TRBJ1-3; TRBD1 matches 8 bases. The length of the CDR3 is 14 residues. Germline V gives CDR1 MNHNY, CDR2 SVGAGI (reference sequence). Losses at the gene ends were 8 bases for V and 0 bases for J; bases not matched to a gene: 3. CDR3 residues: CASGTGLSGNTIYF. CDR3 sequence (DNA): TGTGCCAGCGGGACAGGCCTCTCTGGAAACACCATATATTTT.

The chain combines TRBV19 with TRBJ1-6; the match to TRBD1 covers 7 bases. V shed 7 bases and J 3 bases; nucleotides not matched to a gene: 3. The CDR3 length is 14 residues. The germline CDR1 and CDR2 sequences are LNHDA and SQIVND (reference sequence). Here the CDR3 DNA reads TGTGCCAGTAATACAGGGGTCTATAATTCACCCCTCCACTTT. Amino acids: CASNTGVYNSPLHF.

The chain employs TRBV7-6 and TRBJ2-5; TRBD1 matches 10 bases. With 6 bases clipped from V and 4 bases from J, the junction kept 8 bases outside the gene matches. CDR3 size: 15 residues. Looked up from germline, CDR1 is SGHVS and CDR2 is FNYEAQ. CDR3 coding DNA: TGTGCCAGCAGTTCGACAGGGGGCGCATCAGAGACCCAGTACTTC. It specifies CASSSTGGASETQYF. Drawing the rest from reference TRBV7-6 and TRBJ2-5, the complete variable domain is GAGVSQSPRYKVTKRGQDVALRCDPISGHVSLYWYRQALGQGPEFLTYFNYEAQQDKSGLPNDRFSAERPEGSISTLTIQRTEQRDSAMYRCASSSTGGASETQYFGPGTRLLVL.

V and J are TRBV5-1 and TRBJ2-2, with a weak D call TRBD1 (6 bases). CDR3 length: 16 residues. Germline CDR1 is SGHRS and CDR2 is YFSETQ. V lost 0 bases and J 7 bases, leaving 16 bases between the germline ends. The CDR3 spells CASSLAQGLTVGELFF. The CDR3 region has the DNA TGCGCCAGCAGCTTGGCGCAGGGGCTTACAGTCGGGGAGCTGTTTTTT.

This clone showed up just once. The rearrangement uses TRBV12-2 and TRBJ2-3. TRBV12-2 counts as a pseudogene. The CDR3 is 13 residues long. Here the CDR3 reads CASRLVWEDTQYF. Here the CDR3 DNA reads TGTGCAAGTCGCTTAGTCTGGGAAGATACGCAGTATTTT.

This chain links TRBV10-3 with TRBJ2-7, with no clear D. V dropped 2 bases and J dropped 0 bases, with 11 bases sitting between them. Germline V gene sequence: CDR1 ENHRY, CDR2 SYGVKD. This CDR3 contains 15 residues. CDR3 amino acids: CAISEPEDPSYEQYF. In nucleotides, the CDR3 is TGTGCCATCAGTGAGCCCGAGGACCCCTCCTACGAGCAGTACTTC.

J is TRBJ2-7 and V is TRBV18; TRBD1 is a possible D gene (5 bases). The germline V and J ends were trimmed by 3 bases and 0 bases, with 15 bases remaining between them. The CDR3 contains 16 residues. CDR1 is KGHSH and CDR2 is LQKENI in the germline V gene. The CDR3 DNA is TGTGCCAGCTCACCGTTTTCACCCAGGGTCTCCTACGAGCAGTACTTC. Translated, it gives CASSPFSPRVSYEQYF.

CDR3 sequence reads: CASSYENTEAFF. CDR3 nucleotides: TGCGCCAGCAGCTACGAGAACACTGAAGCTTTCTTT. The gene calls are TRBV5-1 and TRBJ1-1; D remains ambiguous. The CDR3 is 12 amino acids. The V gene's germline CDR1 is SGHRS and CDR2 YFSETQ. With 3 bases removed from V and 1 base from J, the gap between germline ends came to 4 bases.